What follows is one T cell receptor beta chain and its context. Libraries were prepared by immunoSEQ multiplex PCR; TCRdb keeps only in-frame clonotypes and omits some of them. The data contain 95,000 to 150,000 clones, approximately 90% of them singletons. V lost 3 bases and J lost 4; bases outside the gene matches: 8. The CDR3 extends over 17 amino acids. The germline V gene has CDR1 LNHDA and CDR2 SQIVND (reference sequence). These data originate in a study of OX40 agonist ivuxolimab in advanced cancers. On the study more broadly: Each dose-escalation patient presented with hepatocellular carcinoma, melanoma, renal cell or head and neck cancer. Among those enrolled, mean age was 60 years (range roughly 20 to 80) and less than 90% were male.

Blood specimens came from baseline, cycle 4 day 1, and cycle 7 day 1. The genes are TRBV19 and TRBJ2-4, with TRBD2 matching over 11 bases. The sequence came from an adult with an advanced solid tumor such as melanoma, head and neck, liver or kidney cancer. The material sequenced was CD4+ or CD8+ T cells sorted from blood, taken in a trial of the OX40 agonist ivuxolimab. CDR3 coding DNA: TGTGCCAGTAGTATCGGGACTAGCGGTTGGATAAAAAACATTCAGTACTTC. Protein: CASSIGTSGWIKNIQYF.